This T cell receptor beta chain was profiled in a study of CD8+ T cells in alopecia areata. Overall study: Grafts of skin from C3H/HeJ donors aged roughly 6-12 months with spontaneous alopecia went to female C3H/HeJ mice aged roughly 7-11 weeks. Overall study findings and caveats: Scalp sequencing captures resident alphabeta T cells of normal skin too. Patients showed less clear TCR sequence sharing than mice, possibly partly because of HLA diversity. Higher clonality and more expanded CD8+ clones appeared in lesional than normal scalp.

RNA extraction and reverse transcription yielded cDNA as sequencing template. Assay used: immunoSEQ multiplex PCR; TCRdb lists only in-frame clones, some missing. Singletons are absent from the sample, which has about 300,000 clones. Separation of pooled cutaneous lymph node cells was by sorting with CD4, CD8alpha, NKG2D, NKG2ACE and other markers. The sample holds a few counts of this clone. Its antigen is not identified. All gene names here are mouse names. The read ends 4 residues shy of where the CDR3 ends; the end is completed using the germline J gene. The germline V gene encodes CDR1 NNHDY and CDR2 SYVADS. The CDR3 covers 15 residues. Trimming at V came to 5 bases and at J to 0 bases, leaving 3 bases not matched to a gene.

This clonotype was sampled from a C3H/HeJ mouse with alopecia areata. The mouse line has the MHC haplotype H2-k. The sample was CD4+ T cells sorted from a lymph node. V gene TRBV13-3 combines with J gene TRBJ2-2; 8 bases fit TRBD2. CDR3 bases read: TGTGCCAGCAGCCTCTGGGGGGCAAACACCGGG. Protein product: CASSLWGANTG. The CDR3 in full is CASSLWGANTGQLYF. The whole variable domain, remainder taken from reference TRBV13-3 and TRBJ2-2, is EAAVTQSPRSKVAVTGGKVTLSCHQTNNHDYMYWYRQDTGHGLRLIHYSYVADSTEKGDIPDGYKASRPSQENFSLILELASLSQTAVYFCASSLWGANTGQLYFGEGSKLTVL.